The 12 T cell receptor beta chains reported below all come from one sample, sequenced in a study of cytomegalovirus exposure and HLA in healthy donors. Method: immunoSEQ multiplex PCR; TCRdb's copy keeps in-frame clones and lacks some. Found here are under 300,000 clones, around 87% of them singletons; the top ten hold 0.35% to 0.45%. The sample taken for sequencing was PBMCs. Receptor source: a woman aged 18 to 35 in good health and CMV-seronegative.

The V and J genes are TRBV7-2 and TRBJ2-2; D might be TRBD2 (7 bases). V was trimmed by 1 base and J by 3 bases, leaving 18 bases between them. Germline V gives CDR1 SGHTA, CDR2 FQGNSA. The CDR3 has 18 residues. The CDR3 nucleotides are TGTGCCAGCAGCTTAGGGCCTTGGGGGGGCTCCGACACCGGGGAGCTGTTTTTT. It translates to CASSLGPWGGSDTGELFF.

This clone was seen only once. The chain recombines TRBV7-9 with TRBJ2-7; TRBD1 is a possible D gene (5 bases). This CDR3 comprises 16 residues. Trimming removed 6 bases at V and 2 bases at J, with 20 bases between. Looked up from germline, CDR1 is SEHNR and CDR2 is FQNEAQ (reference sequence). CDR3: CASSFPDADIPYEQYF. Written as DNA, the CDR3 is TGTGCCAGCAGTTTCCCGGACGCGGACATCCCCTACGAGCAGTACTTC.

The CDR3 spells CASSQGLAGQETQYF. For the CDR3, the DNA is TGCGCCAGCAGCCAAGGGTTAGCGGGACAAGAGACCCAGTACTTC. The chain combines TRBV4-3 with TRBJ2-5, with TRBD2 identical over 8 bases. This CDR3 spans 15 amino acids. Germline lookup yields CDR1 LGHNA and CDR2 YSLEER. Germline trimming cut 1 base from V and 2 bases from J; bases unmatched to any gene: 3.

CDR3 loop: CAISEGDSNNQPQHF. CDR3 bases: TGTGCCATCAGTGAGGGGGACAGTAACAATCAGCCCCAGCATTTT. V and J are TRBV10-3 and TRBJ1-5; 7 positions match TRBD1. This CDR3 has 15 residues. V trimming: 2 bases; J trimming: 3 bases; junction bases outside the gene matches: 4. Germline loops: CDR1 ENHRY, CDR2 SYGVKD.

The chain combines TRBV28 with TRBJ1-4; D not certain. Trimming shortened V by 3 bases and J by 5 bases, and 7 bases separated the two germline ends. CDR3 size: 13 residues. The germline V gene has CDR1 MDHEN and CDR2 SYDVKM. CDR3 region: CASSLAGNEKLFF. DNA for the CDR3: TGTGCCAGCAGTTTGGCGGGGAATGAAAAACTGTTTTTT.

This clone was seen only once. The CDR3 loop is CASSLMAGSYEQYF. As DNA, the CDR3 is TGTGCCAGCAGCCTAATGGCGGGTTCCTACGAGCAGTACTTC. The V and J genes are TRBV7-9 and TRBJ2-7; possibly TRBD2 for D (5 bases). The CDR3 covers 14 residues. CDR1 and CDR2 (germline): SEHNR, FQNEAQ (reference sequence). The germline V and J ends were trimmed by 5 bases and 1 base, with 12 bases remaining between them. Full variable domain (remainder filled in from reference TRBV7-9 and TRBJ2-7): DTGVSQNPRHKITKRGQNVTFRCDPISEHNRLYWYRQTLGQGPEFLTYFQNEAQLEKSRLLSDRFSAERPKGSFSTLEIQRTEQGDSAMYLCASSLMAGSYEQYFGPGTRLTVT.

V and J are TRBV25-1 and TRBJ2-1; 8 positions match TRBD1. This CDR3 has 15 residues. Germline CDR1 is MGHDK and CDR2 is SYGVNS. The V gene end was trimmed by 5 bases and the J gene end by 8 bases; junction bases not matched to a gene: 11. Here the CDR3 DNA reads TGTGCCAGCAGTCGAATGGGCCAGGGGGCGTATGAGCAGTTCTTC. It is translated as CASSRMGQGAYEQFF.

CDR3 sequence reads: CASSSGQGYNEQFF. Written as DNA, the CDR3 is TGTGCCAGCAGCTCGGGACAGGGTTACAATGAGCAGTTCTTC. This rearrangement joins TRBV11-3 to TRBJ2-1; TRBD1 matches at 9 bases. The germline gives CDR1 SGHNT, CDR2 YENEEA. The CDR3 is 14 residues long. Losses at the gene ends were 4 bases for V and 4 bases for J; bases not matched to a gene: 2. The full variable domain, in which reference TRBV11-3 and TRBJ2-1 provide the parts outside the CDR3, is EAGVVQSPRYKIIEKKQPVAFWCNPISGHNTLYWYLQNLGQGPELLIRYENEEAVDDSQLPKDRFSAERLKGVDSTLKIQPAELGDSAVYLCASSSGQGYNEQFFGPGTRLTVL.

The rearrangement uses TRBV2 and TRBJ1-6, with 9 bases lining up with TRBD1. CDR1 and CDR2 (germline): SNHLY, FYNNEI. CDR3 size: 14 residues. The trim removed 8 bases at V and 10 bases at J, leaving 9 bases unmatched. The CDR3 spells CASSRQGDPSPLHF. The CDR3 nucleotides read TGTGCCAGCTCCCGACAGGGGGACCCGTCACCCCTCCACTTT.

The chain links TRBV5-6 to TRBJ2-3; possible D gene TRBD2, 7 bases. V lost 4 bases and J 3 bases, leaving 15 bases between the germline ends. Germline CDR1 SGHDT, CDR2 YYEEEE. This CDR3 has 15 residues. The CDR3 DNA follows: TGTGCCAGCAGCGGGGAGGGGGGCAATACAGATACGCAGTATTTT. Translation: CASSGEGGNTDTQYF.

This clone is a singleton in its sample. The J gene is TRBJ1-6, the V gene TRBV28, with D unresolved. CDR3 length equals 17 residues. V was pared by 3 bases and J by 4 bases, with 16 bases between. CDR1 is MDHEN and CDR2 is SYDVKM in the germline V gene. CDR3 sequence: CASSLGRRDIYNSPLHF. DNA for the CDR3: TGTGCCAGCAGTTTGGGCCGGCGGGATATATATAATTCACCCCTCCACTTT.

The V call is TRBV5-1, the J call TRBJ1-4, with TRBD1 identical over 7 bases. The germline V gene has CDR1 SGHRS and CDR2 YFSETQ. Trimming cost V 4 bases and J 8 bases; bases outside gene matches: 11. This CDR3 is built from 15 residues. CDR3 coding DNA: TGCGCCAGCAGCCCCCAGGGACAGAGGAGGGAAAAACTGTTTTTT. Translated: CASSPQGQRREKLFF.